Listed below are T cell receptor beta chains from one sample, sequenced in a study of cytomegalovirus exposure and HLA in healthy donors. Using immunoSEQ multiplex PCR, the repertoire was profiled, and TCRdb retains in-frame clones only, with some absent. The sample holds about 89,000 clones; around three quarters are singletons and the top ten take just over 1.4%. What was sequenced was PBMCs. Receptors originate from a male donor in good health and CMV-seronegative. Each CDR3 is given with its conserved first and last residue. D genes are given only for firm matches. Clone sizes are given selectively: once, few, many, or a class where the clone is expanded.

CDR3 DNA: TGCGCCAGCAGCTCAAGACAGGGGTTGGGTACGCAGTATTTT
CDR3 protein: CASSSRQGLGTQYF
D gene: TRBD1
J gene: TRBJ2-3
clone size: NA
V gene: TRBV5-1

CDR3 DNA: TGTGCCAGCAGTTCACAGGATTTGAACACTGAAGCTTTCTTT
CDR3 protein: CASSSQDLNTEAFF
D gene: NA
J gene: TRBJ1-1
clone size: NA
V gene: TRBV28

CDR3 DNA: TGTGCCAGCAGCGCAGGGGAAGTGAACACTGAAGCTTTCTTT
CDR3 protein: CASSAGEVNTEAFF
D gene: NA
J gene: TRBJ1-1
clone size: NA
V gene: TRBV9

CDR3 DNA: TGCGCCAGCAGCCAAGAGCGGGGGCACAACACCGGGGAGCTGTTTTTT
CDR3 protein: CASSQERGHNTGELFF
D gene: NA
J gene: TRBJ2-2
clone size: NA
V gene: TRBV4-3

CDR3 DNA: TGTGCCAGCAAACGAGACAGGCTGAGCACTGAAGCTTTCTTT
CDR3 protein: CASKRDRLSTEAFF
D gene: NA
J gene: TRBJ1-1
clone size: NA
V gene: TRBV7-2

CDR3 DNA: TGTGCCAGCAGAGAGAACCGGGACAATAATTCACCCCTCCACTTT
CDR3 protein: CASRENRDNNSPLHF
D gene: NA
J gene: TRBJ1-6
clone size: NA
V gene: TRBV6-1

CDR3 DNA: TGTGCCAGCAGCTTTTTCGGGGGAGAAGAGACCCAGTACTTC
CDR3 protein: CASSFFGGEETQYF
D gene: NA
J gene: TRBJ2-5
clone size: NA
V gene: TRBV11-3

CDR3 DNA: TGTGCCAGCAGCCCTACGGCGAACACCGGGGAGCTGTTTTTT
CDR3 protein: CASSPTANTGELFF
D gene: NA
J gene: TRBJ2-2
clone size: NA
V gene: TRBV7-6

CDR3 DNA: TGTGCTAGTGGTTCGACAGAGAAAGAGACCCAGTACTTC
CDR3 protein: CASGSTEKETQYF
D gene: NA
J gene: TRBJ2-5
clone size: NA
V gene: TRBV12-5

CDR3 DNA: TGTGCCAGCAGTGTAGAGTACGGGACCCAGTACTTC
CDR3 protein: CASSVEYGTQYF
D gene: NA
J gene: TRBJ2-5
clone size: NA
V gene: TRBV6-1

CDR3 DNA: TGTGCCAGCAGTCAAGGGACAGGGGGCTCCTACGAGCAGTACTTC
CDR3 protein: CASSQGTGGSYEQYF
D gene: TRBD1
J gene: TRBJ2-7
clone size: NA
V gene: TRBV27

CDR3 DNA: TGTGCCAGCAGACGACTAGCGGTTACCGGGGAGCTGTTTTTT
CDR3 protein: CASRRLAVTGELFF
D gene: TRBD2
J gene: TRBJ2-2
clone size: NA
V gene: TRBV2

CDR3 DNA: TGTGCCAGCAGTTCCCCGACAGGGGCGTTGCATGGCTACACCTTC
CDR3 protein: CASSSPTGALHGYTF
D gene: TRBD1
J gene: TRBJ1-2
clone size: NA
V gene: TRBV28

CDR3 DNA: TGTGCCAGCAGTATTAGCGGGGGAAACTACGAGCAGTACTTC
CDR3 protein: CASSISGGNYEQYF
D gene: TRBD2
J gene: TRBJ2-7
clone size: NA
V gene: TRBV6-5

CDR3 DNA: TGTGCCAGCAGCTCGCAGGGGGCGTCTTCTCGGGCCAACGTCCTGACTTTC
CDR3 protein: CASSSQGASSRANVLTF
D gene: TRBD1
J gene: TRBJ2-6
clone size: NA
V gene: TRBV13

CDR3 DNA: TGTGCCAGCAGCTCCCGCACGGGGACCCAGTACTTC
CDR3 protein: CASSSRTGTQYF
D gene: NA
J gene: TRBJ2-5
clone size: few
V gene: TRBV7-9

CDR3 DNA: TGTGCCAGCAGTCCGATTGGAGGGGAGGTCTACACCTTC
CDR3 protein: CASSPIGGEVYTF
D gene: NA
J gene: TRBJ1-2
clone size: NA
V gene: TRBV27

CDR3 DNA: TGTGCCAGTAGTCTTCTCAGGGGGCGAAATAGCAATCAGCCCCAGCATTTT
CDR3 protein: CASSLLRGRNSNQPQHF
D gene: TRBD1
J gene: TRBJ1-5
clone size: NA
V gene: TRBV19

CDR3 DNA: TGTGCCATAAACGGGGACAGGGGGAATTCACCCCTCCACTTT
CDR3 protein: CAINGDRGNSPLHF
D gene: TRBD1
J gene: TRBJ1-6
clone size: NA
V gene: TRBV6-5

CDR3 DNA: TGTGCCAGCAGCTTGGCGGGACAGGATCAGCCCCAGCATTTT
CDR3 protein: CASSLAGQDQPQHF
D gene: TRBD1
J gene: TRBJ1-5
clone size: NA
V gene: TRBV5-6

CDR3 DNA: TGTGCCAGCAGCCCACGTTCATACACAGGGCCTGGAAACACCATATATTTT
CDR3 protein: CASSPRSYTGPGNTIYF
D gene: NA
J gene: TRBJ1-3
clone size: NA
V gene: TRBV7-9

CDR3 DNA: TGTGCCAGCAGCTTAACAGGGGCCAACAATCAGCCCCAGCATTTT
CDR3 protein: CASSLTGANNQPQHF
D gene: TRBD1
J gene: TRBJ1-5
clone size: NA
V gene: TRBV11-2

CDR3 DNA: TGCGCCAGCAGCCGAGAGGTGACAGTTAGTAACTATGGCTACACCTTC
CDR3 protein: CASSREVTVSNYGYTF
D gene: NA
J gene: TRBJ1-2
clone size: NA
V gene: TRBV4-3

CDR3 DNA: TGTGCCAGCAGTGAACGGGTTACCTCCTACGAGCAGTACTTC
CDR3 protein: CASSERVTSYEQYF
D gene: NA
J gene: TRBJ2-7
clone size: NA
V gene: TRBV2

CDR3 DNA: TGTGCCAGCAGTCCCTCAGGAGGGGCTGGGGCCAACGGCCTGACTTTC
CDR3 protein: CASSPSGGAGANGLTF
D gene: NA
J gene: TRBJ2-6
clone size: NA
V gene: TRBV28